A selection of T cell receptor beta chains follows, all from one sample in a study of T cells expressing NK-cell markers. After re-calling the 5' RACE reads, TCRdb lists one entry per CDR3 protein, DNA absent. Recorded for this sample: about 380,000 distinct CDR3 sequences. Sequencing input: blood T cells: a sorted CD56 or NKG2C T cell subset, CD4+ or CD8+ T cells, or bulk PBMC T cells (not recorded which). The receptors come from a man between 18 and 69 years old in good health. Each CDR3 is given with its conserved first and last residue. Each record gives: J gene, V gene, CDR3 protein.

TRBJ2-1,TRBV7-9,CASSLGLPRVNEQFF
TRBJ1-5,TRBV7-2,CASSLGIQRTSNQPQHF
TRBJ2-1,TRBV20-1,CSARAYDINNEQFF
TRBJ1-5,TRBV30,CAWKLGFGNQPQHF
TRBJ2-1,TRBV11-2,CASSQGGGYNEQFF
TRBJ2-1,TRBV20-1,CSASTPGWRGDNNEQFF
TRBJ2-7,TRBV4-2,CASSQGGASYEQYF
TRBJ2-4,TRBV5-5,CASRGSRGFSRGPNIQYF
TRBJ1-4,TRBV27,CASSLIQGSEKLFF
TRBJ1-4,TRBV6-5,CASSYPQGTGNEKLFF
TRBJ1-2,TRBV2,CASSEKVPLSGYTF
TRBJ2-7,TRBV4-1,CASSQGYNIPGEQYF
TRBJ1-4,TRBV5-5,CASSWGDRGDEKLFF
TRBJ2-7,TRBV5-1,CASRGSGYEQYF
TRBJ2-1,TRBV29-1,CSVGKTSGGAGNEQFF
TRBJ2-5,TRBV27,CASRHYKRGKETQYF
TRBJ2-5,TRBV6-2/TRBV6-3,CASSYNRGQETQYF
TRBJ2-2,TRBV7-9,CASSLFRSRTGELFF
TRBJ2-1,TRBV5-6,CASSRQRGRLNEQFF
TRBJ2-7,TRBV28,CASRSSGGTYEQYF
TRBJ2-1,TRBV20-1,CSAHTGDRAYEQFF
TRBJ2-5,TRBV20-1,CSASRSGTSRETQYF
TRBJ1-6,TRBV19,CASTIAGIYNSPLHF
TRBJ2-1,TRBV24-1,CATSGQGRNEQFF
TRBJ2-3,TRBV20-1,CSALPNYRDTQYF
TRBJ2-5,TRBV5-1,CASSYLEGANQETQYF
TRBJ2-6,TRBV2,CASWPKGFSGANVLTF
TRBJ2-5,TRBV3-1,CASSQGRDRVQETQYF
TRBJ1-5,TRBV6-5,CASSYHRTNQPQHF